This TCR beta chain was sequenced for a study of shared clonotypes between healthy human individuals (dated by TCRdb to about 2020). For context, the study as a whole: The cohort comprised a couple of women and a few men aged 18 to 49 years. For each donor, CD4 naive and CD4 memory were each given three plates, CD8 naive was given two plates, and CD8 memory was given one plate. Blood TCR repertoires of five healthy adults were deeply sequenced to estimate repertoire size and the extent of clonotype sharing between individuals. Different laboratories and diverse techniques were used to prepare libraries and sequence TCR repertoires, to increase sequencing depth and limit assay-specific biases. Per donor, leukapheresis produced somewhere between about 0.8 and 9.5 billion PBMCs. Results the study describes overall, beyond this receptor: About 4.5% of naive CD4, around 3.5% of naive CD8, 2.3% of memory CD4, and 0.35% to 0.5% of memory CD8 clonotypes were shared across several donors. Higher generation probabilities were observed for clonotypes shared by all four sorted-subset donors than for non-shared clonotypes. Sampling was restricted to blood, and TCR repertoires in tissues likely differ from the TCR repertoires found in blood. Pairwise subsampling indicated that sequencing depth was expected to affect the degree of clonotype sharing among donors. Even with the large sequencing depth, rarefaction of the sorted-subset datasets indicated that sequencing was incomplete. Estimated clonotype richness was generally larger for naive than for memory subsets. The genetic and exposure-history diversity represented was limited by the small number of donors.

Using the deep immunoSEQ assay, TCR CDR3 regions were amplified from genomic DNA by multiplex PCR. Genomic DNA extracted from each cell subset was distributed evenly over all wells of several immunoSEQ 96-well plates, and each plate served as one replicate. For sorted subsets, each replicate PCR was loaded with roughly 200 ng genomic DNA, equivalent to about 33,000 T cell genomes. The purified libraries were quantified using a Qubit 3.0 fluorometer, sized with a Bioanalyzer 2100, and then quantified again using the KAPA Library Quantification kit. Every immunoSEQ 96-well plate was sequenced on a separate single-read 150-cycle Illumina NextSeq 550 flow cell. The study's processing was this. Because the immunoSEQ output included only junctional sequences and no quality scores, the filtering could not be the same as the filtering used for full-length reads. To assign V/J genes and CDR3, sequences were annotated against IMGT germline references using PyIR, a Python wrapper for IgBLAST v1.9. Reads were removed for weak V/J assignments (E-value above 1e-6), missing CDR3, stop codons, out-of-frame junctions, or ambiguous translated residues. V3J clonotypes were defined as sequences sharing an identical inferred V gene, J gene, and CDR3 amino acid sequence. Percentage overlap between repertoires was calculated by dividing the number of shared unique clonotypes by the size of the smaller repertoire. RTK rarefaction, the Chao1 estimator, and Recon v2.1 estimates of unobserved clonotypes were used to assess repertoire richness. Generation probabilities were computed with OLGA for all TCRbeta clonotypes obtained by the gDNA method from several donors. Drawn from immuneACCESS, this table holds only the in-frame rearrangements with V and J called that TCRdb kept. Clones are partly lost; checked studies trace under half to an unresolved V gene and leave the rest unexplained. That table furnishes V, J and clone size, whereas the DNA furnished D and trimming. The sample table contains 2 million to 3 million clones; only one count was recorded for 93% of them. The ten largest clones represent roughly 0.36% of the sample.

Healthy HIV-negative adults with no recently reported acute infections or vaccinations were included as donors. Only Caucasian adults living in Nashville, Tennessee, USA were represented among the donors. CD4+ T cells were enriched through magnetic negative selection, after which naive cells were positively selected on CD45RA and the remaining negative fraction served as the memory subset. After blood collection by leukapheresis, PBMCs were isolated using Ficoll-Histopaque density gradient centrifugation and then cryopreserved in the vapor phase of liquid nitrogen. Analytical flow cytometry was used to check the purity and quantity of every magnetically sorted T cell population. Genomic DNA was isolated from each sorted fraction and quantified by UV absorbance on a Nanodrop 2000c. On this clone: The antigen it recognizes is unknown. Base qualities are not at hand, and no much larger clone is one base apart.

Ends trimmed: V by 6 bases, J by 0 bases; bases unmatched to a gene: 15. Per the germline V gene, SNHLY is the CDR1 and FYNNEI is the CDR2. From its cysteine to its phenylalanine, the CDR3 spans 19 amino acids. CDR3 DNA is the only sequence kept; it has 57 bases, read in frame from the first base. The source material was naive CD4+ T cells from PBMCs. The sample's cell subset or site label is to be understood as: CD45RA+ positively selected. The sequence is built from TRBV2 and TRBJ1-5; 9 junctional bases match TRBD1. This TCR was recovered from a man aged 18 to 29 in good health. Some clones in this sample may be carry-over from other donors' samples. This receptor carries the CDR3 CASSKGTGTGPYSNQPQHF. DNA sequence: TGTGCCAGCAGCAAGGGGACCGGGACAGGGCCTTATAGCAATCAGCCCCAGCATTTT.